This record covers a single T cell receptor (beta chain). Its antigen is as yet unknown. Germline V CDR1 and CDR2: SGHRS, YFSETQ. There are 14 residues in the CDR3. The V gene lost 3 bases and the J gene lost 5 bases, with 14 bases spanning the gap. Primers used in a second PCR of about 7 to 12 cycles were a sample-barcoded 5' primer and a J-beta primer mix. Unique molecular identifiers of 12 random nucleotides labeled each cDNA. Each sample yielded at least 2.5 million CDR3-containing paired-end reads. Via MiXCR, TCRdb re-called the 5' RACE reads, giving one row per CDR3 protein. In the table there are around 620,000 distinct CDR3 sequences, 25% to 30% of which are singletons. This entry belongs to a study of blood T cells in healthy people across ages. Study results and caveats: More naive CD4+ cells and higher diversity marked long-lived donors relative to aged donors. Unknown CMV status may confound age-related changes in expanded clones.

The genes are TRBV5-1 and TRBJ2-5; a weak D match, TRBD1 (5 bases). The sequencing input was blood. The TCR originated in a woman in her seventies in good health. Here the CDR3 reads CASSCGTAGETQYF. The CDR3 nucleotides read TGCGCCAGCAGCTGTGGTACGGCAGGGGAGACCCAGTACTTC.